A single sample gave rise to the 5 T cell receptor beta chains below, sequenced in a study of cytomegalovirus exposure and HLA in healthy donors. Profiling relied on immunoSEQ multiplex PCR, and the TCRdb table lists in-frame clones only, not all of them. There are 150,000 to 200,000 clones in the sample; roughly 85% occur only once, and 16% lies in the top ten. The source material was PBMCs. The receptors shown here come from a man aged 18 to 29 in good health and CMV-seropositive.

V usage is TRBV28 and J usage is TRBJ1-2, with 10 bases identical to TRBD1. Germline assignment: CDR1 MDHEN and CDR2 SYDVKM. The CDR3 spans 15 residues. V was pared by 8 bases and J by 6 bases, with 12 bases of the junction left unmatched. CDR3 DNA sequence: TGTGCCAGCTCATCACCCACGACAGGGGGCGATGGCTACACCTTC. It is translated as CASSSPTTGGDGYTF.

The chain uses TRBV11-2 and TRBJ2-7; 8 bases fit TRBD1. CDR1 is SGHAT, CDR2 FQNNGV, per germline. With 1 base clipped from V and 0 bases from J, the junction kept 2 bases outside the gene matches. The CDR3 is 15 amino acids. In nucleotides, the CDR3 is TGTGCCAGCAGCTTAGGGACAGGGTTCTCCTACGAGCAGTACTTC. Translated, it gives CASSLGTGFSYEQYF.

The chain has TRBV27 and TRBJ2-7; 7 nucleotides line up with TRBD2. Germline V gene lookup returns CDR1 MNHEY and CDR2 SMNVEV (reference sequence). The CDR3 extends over 14 amino acids. J lost 4 bases, V lost 3 bases, and 6 bases had no gene match. CDR3 coding DNA: TGTGCCAGCAGTTTGTCGGGGGGAGAATACGAGCAGTACTTC. It is translated as CASSLSGGEYEQYF.

The sample holds a few counts of this clone. The CDR3 DNA sequence: TGTGCCTGGAGTGTTAGCAGTTACTATGGCTACACCTTC. Translation: CAWSVSSYYGYTF. The chain combines TRBV30 with TRBJ1-2; no definite D call. The CDR3 is 13 residues long. The V end was cut by 0 bases, the J end by 3 bases, with 8 bases between. Germline V gene lookup returns CDR1 GTSNPN and CDR2 SVGIG (reference sequence).

V is TRBV9 and J is TRBJ1-3; 8 bases match TRBD1. With 0 bases clipped from V and 4 bases from J, the junction kept 0 bases outside the gene matches. The germline CDR1 and CDR2 sequences are SGDLS and YYNGEE. The CDR3 is made up of 14 amino acids. The CDR3 protein is CASSVGTGGNTIYF. CDR3 nucleotides: TGTGCCAGCAGCGTAGGGACAGGGGGAAACACCATATATTTT.